This T cell receptor beta chain was sequenced for a study of T cells in Graves' hyperthyroidism and ophthalmopathy. The CDR3 is 15 residues long. Germline-derived CDR1 and CDR2 are LNHNV and YYDKDF (reference sequence). V lost 0 bases, J lost 10 bases, and 13 bases lay in between. A patient was excluded if there was uncontrolled infection, other autoimmune disease, pregnancy or lactation. There were TCR beta CDR3 regions amplified from RNA transcripts. TCR CDR3 regions were first amplified by RT-PCR with HTBI primers. Each CDR3 protein gets one entry after TCRdb re-called the multiplex PCR reads with MiXCR. This table has about 290,000 distinct CDR3 sequences, approximately 12% appearing once.

The clonotype comes from a woman younger than 45 with Graves' hyperthyroidism that later progressed to Graves' ophthalmopathy. The material sequenced was blood. The rearrangement uses TRBV15 and TRBJ1-6, with D maybe TRBD1 (5 bases). CDR3 residues: CATSRDRDPGSPLHF. The CDR3 DNA reads as TGTGCCACCAGCAGAGATAGGGACCCTGGGTCACCCCTCCACTTT.